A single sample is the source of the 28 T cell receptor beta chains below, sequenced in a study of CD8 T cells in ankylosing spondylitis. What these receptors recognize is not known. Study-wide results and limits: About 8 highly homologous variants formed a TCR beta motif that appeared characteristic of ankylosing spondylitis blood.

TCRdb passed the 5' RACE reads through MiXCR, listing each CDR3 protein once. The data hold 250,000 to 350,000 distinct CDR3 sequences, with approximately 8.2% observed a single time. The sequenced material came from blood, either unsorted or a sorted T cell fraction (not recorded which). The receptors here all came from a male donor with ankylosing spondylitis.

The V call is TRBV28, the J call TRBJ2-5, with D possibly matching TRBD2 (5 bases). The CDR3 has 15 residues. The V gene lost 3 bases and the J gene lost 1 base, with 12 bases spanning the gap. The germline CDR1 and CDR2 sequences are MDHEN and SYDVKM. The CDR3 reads CASSLGAGAQETQYF. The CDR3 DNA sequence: TGTGCCAGCAGTTTGGGCGCGGGCGCCCAAGAGACCCAGTACTTC.

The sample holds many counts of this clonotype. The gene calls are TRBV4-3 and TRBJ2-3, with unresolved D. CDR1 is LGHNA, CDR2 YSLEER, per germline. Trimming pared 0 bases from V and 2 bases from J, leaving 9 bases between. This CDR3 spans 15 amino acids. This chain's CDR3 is CASSQENLDTDTQYF. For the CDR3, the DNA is TGCGCCAGCAGCCAAGAGAATCTGGACACAGATACGCAGTATTTT.

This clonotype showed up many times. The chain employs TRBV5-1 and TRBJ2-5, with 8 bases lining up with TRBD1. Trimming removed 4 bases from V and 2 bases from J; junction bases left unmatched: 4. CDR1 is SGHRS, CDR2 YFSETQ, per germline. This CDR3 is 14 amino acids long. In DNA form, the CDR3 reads TGCGCCAGCAGCGAGGACAGGGCTCAAGAGACCCAGTACTTC. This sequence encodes CASSEDRAQETQYF.

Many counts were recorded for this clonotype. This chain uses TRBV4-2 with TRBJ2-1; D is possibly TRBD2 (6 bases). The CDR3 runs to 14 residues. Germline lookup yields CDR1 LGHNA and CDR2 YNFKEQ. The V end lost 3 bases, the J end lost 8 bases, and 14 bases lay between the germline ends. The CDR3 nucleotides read TGTGCCAGCAGCCAGGGGGGACTGGGCGATGAGCAGTTCTTC. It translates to CASSQGGLGDEQFF.

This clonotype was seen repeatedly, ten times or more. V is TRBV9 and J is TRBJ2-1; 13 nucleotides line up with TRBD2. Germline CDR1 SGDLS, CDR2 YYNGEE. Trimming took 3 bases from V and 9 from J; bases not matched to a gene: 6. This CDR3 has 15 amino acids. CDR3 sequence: CASSGTSGREGEQFF. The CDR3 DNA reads TGTGCCAGCAGCGGGACTAGCGGGAGAGAGGGTGAGCAGTTCTTC.

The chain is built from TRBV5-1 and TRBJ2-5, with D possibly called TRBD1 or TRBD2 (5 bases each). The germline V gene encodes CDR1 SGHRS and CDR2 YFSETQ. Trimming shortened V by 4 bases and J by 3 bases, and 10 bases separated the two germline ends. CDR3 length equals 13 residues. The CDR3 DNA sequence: TGCGCCAGCAGCAGGGACGGAGAAGAGACCCAGTACTTC. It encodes CASSRDGEETQYF.

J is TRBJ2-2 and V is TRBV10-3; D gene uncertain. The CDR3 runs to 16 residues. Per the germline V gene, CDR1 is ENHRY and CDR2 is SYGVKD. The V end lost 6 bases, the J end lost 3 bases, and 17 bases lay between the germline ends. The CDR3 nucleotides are TGTGCCATCAGCCTCGAGATGGCCCGAGACACCGGGGAGCTGTTTTTT. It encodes CAISLEMARDTGELFF.

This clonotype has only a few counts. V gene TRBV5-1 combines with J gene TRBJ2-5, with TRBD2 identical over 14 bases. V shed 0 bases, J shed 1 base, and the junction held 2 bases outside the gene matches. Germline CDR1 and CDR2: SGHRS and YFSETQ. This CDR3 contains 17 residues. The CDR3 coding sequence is TGCGCCAGCAGCTTGGGACTAGCGGGAGGGACCCAAGAGACCCAGTACTTC. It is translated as CASSLGLAGGTQETQYF.

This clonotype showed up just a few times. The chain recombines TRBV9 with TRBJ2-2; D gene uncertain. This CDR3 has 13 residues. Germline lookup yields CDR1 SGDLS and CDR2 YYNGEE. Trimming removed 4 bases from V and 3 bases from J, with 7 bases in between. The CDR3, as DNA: TGTGCCAGCAGCCAAGATTACACCGGGGAGCTGTTTTTT. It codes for CASSQDYTGELFF.

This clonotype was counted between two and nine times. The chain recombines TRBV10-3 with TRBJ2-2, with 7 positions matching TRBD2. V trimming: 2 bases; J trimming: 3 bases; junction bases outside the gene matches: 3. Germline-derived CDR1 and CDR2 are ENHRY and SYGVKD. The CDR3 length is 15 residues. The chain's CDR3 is CAISEPSGDTGELFF. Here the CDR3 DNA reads TGTGCCATCAGTGAGCCTAGCGGCGACACCGGGGAGCTGTTTTTT.

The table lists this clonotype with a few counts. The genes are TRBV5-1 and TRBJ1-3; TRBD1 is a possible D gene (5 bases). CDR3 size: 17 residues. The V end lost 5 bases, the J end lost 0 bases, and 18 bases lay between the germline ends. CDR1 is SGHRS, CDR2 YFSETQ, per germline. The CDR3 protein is CASSTTGTYFSGNTIYF. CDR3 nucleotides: TGCGCCAGCAGTACAACTGGGACCTACTTCTCTGGAAACACCATATATTTT.

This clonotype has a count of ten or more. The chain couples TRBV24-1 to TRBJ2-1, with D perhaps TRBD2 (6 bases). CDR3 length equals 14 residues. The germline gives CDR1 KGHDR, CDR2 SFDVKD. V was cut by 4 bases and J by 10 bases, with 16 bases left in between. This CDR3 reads CATSELSAGGEQFF. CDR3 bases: TGTGCCACCAGTGAGCTTTCCGCCGGGGGAGAGCAGTTCTTC.

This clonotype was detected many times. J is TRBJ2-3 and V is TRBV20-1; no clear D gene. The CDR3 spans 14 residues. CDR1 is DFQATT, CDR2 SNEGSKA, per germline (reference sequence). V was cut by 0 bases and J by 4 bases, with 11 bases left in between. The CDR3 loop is CSARDYRSPDTQYF. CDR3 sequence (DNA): TGCAGTGCTAGAGATTACCGGAGCCCAGATACGCAGTATTTT.

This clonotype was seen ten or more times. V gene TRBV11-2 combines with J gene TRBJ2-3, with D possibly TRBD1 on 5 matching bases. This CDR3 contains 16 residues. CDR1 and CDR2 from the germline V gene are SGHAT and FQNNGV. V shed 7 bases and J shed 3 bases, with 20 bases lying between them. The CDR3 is CASNSLGVDETDTQYF. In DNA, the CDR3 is TGTGCCAGCAATTCCCTAGGGGTAGATGAAACAGATACGCAGTATTTT.

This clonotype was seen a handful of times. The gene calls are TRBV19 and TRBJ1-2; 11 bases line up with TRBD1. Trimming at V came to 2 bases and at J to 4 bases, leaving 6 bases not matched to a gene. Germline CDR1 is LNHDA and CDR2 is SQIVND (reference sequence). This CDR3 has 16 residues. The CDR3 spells CASSIRGQGASYGYTF. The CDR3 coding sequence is TGTGCCAGTAGTATACGCGGACAGGGGGCGTCCTATGGCTACACCTTC. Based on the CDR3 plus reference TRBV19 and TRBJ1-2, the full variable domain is DGGITQSPKYLFRKEGQNVTLSCEQNLNHDAMYWYRQDPGQGLRLIYYSQIVNDFQKGDIAEGYSVSREKKESFPLTVTSAQKNPTAFYLCASSIRGQGASYGYTFGSGTRLTVV.

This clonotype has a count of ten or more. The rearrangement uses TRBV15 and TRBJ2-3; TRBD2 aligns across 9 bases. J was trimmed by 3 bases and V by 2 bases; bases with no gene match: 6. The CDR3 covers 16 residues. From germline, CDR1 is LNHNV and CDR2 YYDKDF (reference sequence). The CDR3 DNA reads TGTGCCACCAGCAGAAATCCGGGACTAGCAACAGATACGCAGTATTTT. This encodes CATSRNPGLATDTQYF.

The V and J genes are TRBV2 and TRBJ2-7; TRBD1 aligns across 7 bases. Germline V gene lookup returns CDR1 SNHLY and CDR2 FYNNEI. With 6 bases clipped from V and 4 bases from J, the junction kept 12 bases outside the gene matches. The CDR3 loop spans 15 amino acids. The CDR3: CASRQGTDKFYEQYF. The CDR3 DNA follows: TGTGCCAGCAGACAGGGGACAGATAAGTTTTACGAGCAGTACTTC.

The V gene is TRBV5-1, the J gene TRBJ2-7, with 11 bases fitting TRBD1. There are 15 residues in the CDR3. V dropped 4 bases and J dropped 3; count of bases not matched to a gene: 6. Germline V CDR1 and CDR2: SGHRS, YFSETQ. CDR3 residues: CASSIRTGGNYEQYF. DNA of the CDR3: TGCGCCAGCAGCATACGGACAGGGGGCAACTACGAGCAGTACTTC.

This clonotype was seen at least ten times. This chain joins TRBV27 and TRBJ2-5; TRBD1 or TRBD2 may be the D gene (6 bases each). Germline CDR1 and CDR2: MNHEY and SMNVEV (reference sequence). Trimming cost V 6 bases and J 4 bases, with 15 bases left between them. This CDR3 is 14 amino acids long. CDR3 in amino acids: CASRDGGGGETQYF. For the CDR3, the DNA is TGTGCCAGCAGAGACGGTGGAGGGGGAGAGACCCAGTACTTC.

The CDR3 coding sequence is TGTGCCAGTAGTATCCGGTCCCCCGGTGGCTACAATGAGCAGTTCTTC. Translation gives CASSIRSPGGYNEQFF. The chain links TRBV19 to TRBJ2-1; D unresolved. Looked up from germline, CDR1 is LNHDA and CDR2 is SQIVND (reference sequence). Trimming removed 3 bases from V and 3 bases from J, with 15 bases in between. The CDR3 has 16 amino acids.

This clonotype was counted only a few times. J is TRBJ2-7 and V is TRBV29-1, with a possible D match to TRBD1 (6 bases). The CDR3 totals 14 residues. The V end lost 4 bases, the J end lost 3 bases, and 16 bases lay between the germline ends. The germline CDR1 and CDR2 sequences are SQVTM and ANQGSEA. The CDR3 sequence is CSVGDTRRNYEQYF. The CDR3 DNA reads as TGCAGCGTTGGGGACACTCGAAGAAACTACGAGCAGTACTTC.

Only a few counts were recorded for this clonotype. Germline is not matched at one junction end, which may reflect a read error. The CDR3 sequence is CASSQGPRWLF. CDR3 coding DNA: TGCGCCAGCAGCCAAGGTCCCCGGTGGCTCTTC. The chain joins TRBV4-1 to TRBJ2-7; no clear D. Looked up from germline, CDR1 is MGHRA and CDR2 is YSYEKL. CDR3 length: 11 residues.

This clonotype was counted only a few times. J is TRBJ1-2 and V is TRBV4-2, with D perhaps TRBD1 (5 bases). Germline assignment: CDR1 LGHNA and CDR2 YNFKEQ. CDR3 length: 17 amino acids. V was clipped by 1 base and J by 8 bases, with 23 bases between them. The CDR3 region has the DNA TGTGCCAGCAGCCAAGCCCCTGCGGAGGGCCGAGGGGACGGCTACACCTTC. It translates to CASSQAPAEGRGDGYTF.

The CDR3 loop reads CASSSRTATGTEKLFF. As DNA, the CDR3 is TGTGCCAGCAGCTCCCGGACCGCGACAGGGACCGAAAAACTGTTTTTT. The V call is TRBV7-8, the J call TRBJ1-4, with 7 bases that match TRBD1. V lost 4 bases to trimming and J lost 8 bases; unmatched junction nucleotides: 13. Germline CDR1 and CDR2: SGHVS and FQNEAQ. There are 16 residues in the CDR3.

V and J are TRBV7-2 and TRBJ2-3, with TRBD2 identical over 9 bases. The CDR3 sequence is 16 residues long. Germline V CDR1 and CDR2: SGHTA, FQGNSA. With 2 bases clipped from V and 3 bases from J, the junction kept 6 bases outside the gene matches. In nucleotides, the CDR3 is TGTGCCAGCAGCTTATTTCCTAGCGGGATTACAGATACGCAGTATTTT. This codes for CASSLFPSGITDTQYF.

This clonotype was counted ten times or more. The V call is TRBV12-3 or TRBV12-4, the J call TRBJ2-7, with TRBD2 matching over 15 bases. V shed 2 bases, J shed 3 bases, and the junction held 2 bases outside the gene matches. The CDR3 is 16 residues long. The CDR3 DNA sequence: TGTGCCAGCAGTTTACGGGGACTAGCGGGAGGCTACGAGCAGTACTTC. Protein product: CASSLRGLAGGYEQYF.

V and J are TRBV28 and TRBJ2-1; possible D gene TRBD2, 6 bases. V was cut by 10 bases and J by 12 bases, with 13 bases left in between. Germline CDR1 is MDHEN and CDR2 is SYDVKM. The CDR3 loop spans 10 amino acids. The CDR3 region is CAIGGEVQFF. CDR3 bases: TGTGCCATCGGCGGGGAGGTGCAGTTCTTC.

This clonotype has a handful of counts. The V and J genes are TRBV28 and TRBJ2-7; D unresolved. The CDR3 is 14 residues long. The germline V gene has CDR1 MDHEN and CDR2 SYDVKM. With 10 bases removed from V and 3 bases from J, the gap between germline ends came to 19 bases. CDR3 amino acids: CATSRVRSLYEQYF. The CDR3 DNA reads TGTGCCACTAGTCGGGTAAGAAGCCTCTACGAGCAGTACTTC. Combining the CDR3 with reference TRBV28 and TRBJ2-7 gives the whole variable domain DVKVTQSSRYLVKRTGEKVFLECVQDMDHENMFWYRQDPGLGLRLIYFSYDVKMKEKGDIPEGYSVSREKKERFSLILESASTNQTSMYLCATSRVRSLYEQYFGPGTRLTVT.